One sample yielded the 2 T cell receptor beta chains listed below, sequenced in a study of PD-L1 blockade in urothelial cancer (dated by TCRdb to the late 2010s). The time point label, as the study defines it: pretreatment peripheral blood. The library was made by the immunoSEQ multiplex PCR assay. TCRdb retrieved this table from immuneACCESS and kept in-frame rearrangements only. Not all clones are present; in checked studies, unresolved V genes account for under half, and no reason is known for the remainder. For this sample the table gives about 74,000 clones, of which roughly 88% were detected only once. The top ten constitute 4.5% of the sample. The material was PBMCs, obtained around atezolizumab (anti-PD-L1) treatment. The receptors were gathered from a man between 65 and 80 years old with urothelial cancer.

CDR3: CASSETWAISYNEQFF. CDR3 in DNA: TGTGCCAGCAGCGAAACGTGGGCCATCTCCTACAATGAGCAGTTCTTC. The rearrangement joins TRBV5-5 to TRBJ2-1; D gene uncertain. Trimming removed 4 bases at V and 0 bases at J, with 14 bases between. Germline V lookup: CDR1 SGHKS, CDR2 YYEKEE (reference sequence). CDR3 length: 16 amino acids.

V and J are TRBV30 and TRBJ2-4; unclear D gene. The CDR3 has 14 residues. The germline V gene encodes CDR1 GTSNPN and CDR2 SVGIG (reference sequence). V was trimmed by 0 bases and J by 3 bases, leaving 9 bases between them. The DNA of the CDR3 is TGTGCCTGGAGTGTAACCCCCTACAAAAACATTCAGTACTTC. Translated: CAWSVTPYKNIQYF.